One and the same sample provided the 28 T cell receptor beta chains below, sequenced in a study of early T cells in non-severe SARS-CoV-2 infection. MiXCR was run by TCRdb on the 5' RACE reads, yielding one entry per CDR3 protein. The table lists approximately 69,000 distinct CDR3 sequences, 10% to 15% of them singletons. The sequencing sample was made of whole blood. Source of these receptors: an adult who was a healthcare worker with PCR-confirmed SARS-CoV-2 infection or an uninfected control (not recorded which).

This clonotype was observed at least ten times. The chain joins TRBV12-3 or TRBV12-4 to TRBJ1-6, with unresolved D. Trimming left V 3 bases short and J 9 bases short, with 12 bases between. This CDR3 contains 14 residues. CDR3 protein: CASSFVGYGSPLHF. DNA for the CDR3: TGTGCCAGCAGTTTTGTGGGATATGGTTCACCCCTCCACTTT.

The sample holds many counts of this clonotype. The rearrangement links TRBV7-9 to TRBJ2-1; 9 nucleotides match TRBD2. Trimming removed 5 bases from V and 1 base from J; junction bases left unmatched: 6. Germline CDR1 reads SEHNR; CDR2 reads FQNEAQ (reference sequence). This CDR3 spans 16 amino acids. CDR3 protein: CASSPLSGRSYNEQFF. In DNA, the CDR3 is TGTGCCAGCAGCCCGCTAAGCGGGAGGTCCTACAATGAGCAGTTCTTC.

This clonotype has ten or more counts. The gene calls are TRBV7-2 and TRBJ2-1, with a tentative D call TRBD2 (5 bases). With 7 bases removed from V and 8 bases from J, the gap between germline ends came to 15 bases. CDR1 SGHTA and CDR2 FQGNSA come from the germline V gene. There are 13 residues in the CDR3. CDR3 nucleotides: TGTGCCAGCACCGCCTCCCGGGAAGATGAGCAGTTCTTC. This codes for CASTASREDEQFF.

This clonotype was recorded at least ten times. This chain uses TRBV7-9 with TRBJ2-5; the D gene is possibly TRBD2 (5 bases). V shed 4 bases and J shed 2 bases, with 11 bases lying between them. Germline assignment: CDR1 SEHNR and CDR2 FQNEAQ (reference sequence). CDR3 length: 14 amino acids. CDR3 bases: TGTGCCAGCAGCTCCGGGGTCGCGCAAGAGACCCAGTACTTC. Translated, it gives CASSSGVAQETQYF.

This sequence joins TRBV29-1 and TRBJ2-3; D not resolved. Looked up from germline, CDR1 is SQVTM and CDR2 is ANQGSEA. The V end lost 4 bases, the J end lost 3 bases, and 8 bases lay between the germline ends. The CDR3 contains 12 residues. CDR3 sequence reads: CSVGNPTDTQYF. CDR3 nucleotide sequence: TGCAGCGTTGGTAACCCGACAGATACGCAGTATTTT.

This clonotype has just one count. This chain joins TRBV6-5 and TRBJ2-5; TRBD1 agrees at 11 bases. With V trimmed by 0 bases and J by 6 bases, 3 bases remained unmatched. Germline V lookup: CDR1 MNHEY, CDR2 SVGAGI. This CDR3 contains 15 residues. CDR3 loop: CASSYSRTGGQTQYF. For the CDR3, the DNA is TGTGCCAGCAGTTACTCGCGGACAGGGGGCCAGACCCAGTACTTC.

This clonotype was seen only a few times. The chain combines TRBV7-9 with TRBJ2-7; possibly TRBD1 or TRBD2 for D (6 bases each). CDR1 is SEHNR and CDR2 is FQNEAQ in the germline V gene (reference sequence). The CDR3 sequence is 15 residues long. Trimming stripped 5 bases from V and 6 bases from J, with 20 bases between. CDR3 protein: CASSPSGGRGSEQYF. The CDR3 nucleotides are TGTGCCAGCAGCCCTAGTGGGGGGCGCGGTTCCGAGCAGTACTTC.

This chain joins TRBV20-1 and TRBJ1-1, with D unresolved. V was shortened by 3 bases and J by 7 bases, with 15 bases between the two germline ends. Per the germline V gene, CDR1 is DFQATT and CDR2 is SNEGSKA (reference sequence). The CDR3 is made up of 13 amino acids. The CDR3 protein is CSASRPQTNEAFF. DNA for the CDR3: TGCAGTGCTAGCCGCCCTCAAACCAATGAAGCTTTCTTT.

This clonotype was counted a few times. V gene TRBV7-9 combines with J gene TRBJ2-3; TRBD1 matches at 9 bases. This CDR3 region has 15 residues. Germline CDR1 SEHNR, CDR2 FQNEAQ (reference sequence). With V trimmed by 5 bases and J by 6 bases, 9 bases remained unmatched. CDR3 in DNA: TGTGCCAGCAGCCCTGGGGACAGGGATAAGGATACGCAGTATTTT. Translation: CASSPGDRDKDTQYF. Full variable domain (rest looked up from reference TRBV7-9 and TRBJ2-3): DTGVSQNPRHKITKRGQNVTFRCDPISEHNRLYWYRQTLGQGPEFLTYFQNEAQLEKSRLLSDRFSAERPKGSFSTLEIQRTEQGDSAMYLCASSPGDRDKDTQYFGPGTRLTVL.

The CDR3 protein is CAWSVLGGSFYNEQFF. DNA of the CDR3: TGTGCCTGGAGTGTATTGGGCGGGAGCTTTTACAATGAGCAGTTCTTC. The rearrangement links TRBV30 to TRBJ2-1; 7 nucleotides match TRBD2. Germline assignment: CDR1 GTSNPN and CDR2 SVGIG (reference sequence). This CDR3 spans 16 amino acids. Losses at the gene ends were 0 bases for V and 4 bases for J; bases not matched to a gene: 9.

This clonotype was seen ten or more times. This chain links TRBV6-1 with TRBJ1-5; the D is unclear. CDR3 size: 13 residues. Deletions cut 8 bases from V and 0 bases from J, with 8 bases between. In germline, CDR1 is MNHNS, CDR2 SASEGT. CDR3 loop: CASVGNSNQPQHF. DNA for the CDR3: TGTGCCAGCGTAGGAAATAGCAATCAGCCCCAGCATTTT.

This clonotype was seen a handful of times. This sequence joins TRBV7-2 and TRBJ2-7; 9 bases map to TRBD2. CDR1 and CDR2 (germline): SGHTA, FQGNSA. The CDR3 is made up of 17 amino acids. The V segment lost 3 bases and the J segment 7 bases; nucleotides outside the gene matches: 16. DNA for the CDR3: TGTGCCAGCAGCTTGCGCTCCGGGACTAGCAGTAATGCGGAGCAGTACTTC. It translates to CASSLRSGTSSNAEQYF.

The rearrangement links TRBV10-3 to TRBJ1-6; perhaps TRBD1 as D (6 bases). Trimming stripped 6 bases from V and 5 bases from J, with 11 bases between. Germline CDR1 ENHRY, CDR2 SYGVKD. The CDR3 is made up of 14 amino acids. The CDR3, as DNA: TGTGCCATCAGCGGGACACCCGATAATTCACCCCTCCACTTT. Protein sequence: CAISGTPDNSPLHF.

This clonotype was observed many times. DNA for the CDR3: TGTGCCAGCAGTTCTCGAAGAGGAGGCCCTGACAATCAGCCCCAGCATTTT. Translated: CASSSRRGGPDNQPQHF. The chain has TRBV7-2 and TRBJ1-5; D remains ambiguous. The CDR3 spans 17 residues. Between the trimmed V and J ends, which lost 6 bases and 3 bases, there was a span of 21 bases. Germline values: CDR1 SGHTA, CDR2 FQGNSA.

The chain joins TRBV29-1 to TRBJ1-3, with D unclear. The CDR3 is 14 residues long. Germline CDR1 SQVTM, CDR2 ANQGSEA. V was pared by 1 base and J by 0 bases, with 7 bases between. The DNA of the CDR3 is TGCAGCGTTGAAGTCGGGAGCTCTGGAAACACCATATATTTT. It encodes CSVEVGSSGNTIYF.

This clonotype occurred a few times. V is TRBV7-2 and J is TRBJ1-4; unclear D gene. This CDR3 contains 15 residues. V was pared by 7 bases and J by 4 bases, with 16 bases between. Germline CDR1 is SGHTA and CDR2 is FQGNSA. The DNA of the CDR3 is TGTGCCAGCACTAAAGGGTGGGAGAGTAATGAAAAACTGTTTTTT. As protein: CASTKGWESNEKLFF.

The chain employs TRBV6-1 and TRBJ1-2; the match to TRBD1 covers 8 bases. J lost 4 bases, V lost 2 bases, and 3 bases had no gene match. This CDR3 is built from 14 residues. Germline-derived CDR1 and CDR2 are MNHNS and SASEGT. The CDR3 DNA reads TGTGCCAGCAGTGAATCCACAGGGGGCTATGGCTACACCTTC. It specifies CASSESTGGYGYTF.

In this sample, this clonotype turned up a few times. V gene TRBV28 combines with J gene TRBJ2-6; D perhaps matches TRBD2 (5 bases). Trimming cost V 5 bases and J 0 bases, with 8 bases left between them. This CDR3 contains 15 residues. Germline loops: CDR1 MDHEN, CDR2 SYDVKM. The CDR3 protein is CASSTLASGANVLTF. CDR3 nucleotide sequence: TGTGCCAGCAGTACTCTAGCCTCTGGGGCCAACGTCCTGACTTTC.

This clonotype was found a few times. This rearrangement joins TRBV19 to TRBJ2-7, with a possible D match to TRBD2 (5 bases). Per the germline V gene, CDR1 is LNHDA and CDR2 is SQIVND (reference sequence). The CDR3 runs to 13 residues. The CDR3 DNA follows: TGTGCTTCCGGGGAACACGCCAAAGCCGAGCAGTACTTC. Residues: CASGEHAKAEQYF. Using reference TRBV19 and TRBJ2-7 for the parts outside the CDR3, the full variable domain is DGGITQSPKYLFRKEGQNVTLSCEQNLNHDAMYWYRQDPGQGLRLIYYSQIVNDFQKGDIAEGYSVSREKKESFPLTVTSAQKNPTAFYLCASGEHAKAEQYFGPGTRLTVT.

The rearrangement joins TRBV29-1 to TRBJ2-3; TRBD2 matches at 9 bases. This CDR3 is 16 amino acids long. The V and J ends lost 2 bases and 4 bases, in that order; junction bases with no gene match: 10. The V gene's germline CDR1 is SQVTM and CDR2 ANQGSEA. The DNA of the CDR3 is TGCAGCGTTGAACGCGGGATAGCGGGAGTGTCAGATACGCAGTATTTT. As protein: CSVERGIAGVSDTQYF.

This clonotype was counted ten times or more. The chain employs TRBV12-3 or TRBV12-4 and TRBJ2-4; TRBD1 or TRBD2 may be the D gene (7 bases each). The CDR3 is 14 residues long. V lost 7 bases and J lost 2, with 12 bases in between. The CDR3 reads CASTRGGSKNIQYF. The CDR3, as DNA: TGTGCCAGCACCAGGGGGGGATCCAAAAACATTCAGTACTTC.

The gene calls are TRBV11-2 and TRBJ2-4; D is perhaps TRBD2 (6 bases). Germline V gene data show CDR1 as SGHAT and CDR2 as FQNNGV. Trimming stripped 10 bases from V and 7 bases from J, with 29 bases between. This CDR3 region has 17 residues. CDR3 loop: CATAAFIRAGGRNIQYF. In nucleotides, the CDR3 is TGTGCCACAGCAGCTTTCATCCGGGCCGGGGGTCGGAACATTCAGTACTTC. Full variable domain (rest looked up from reference TRBV11-2 and TRBJ2-4): EAGVAQSPRYKIIEKRQSVAFWCNPISGHATLYWYQQILGQGPKLLIQFQNNGVVDDSQLPKDRFSAERLKGVDSTLKIQPAKLEDSAVYLCATAAFIRAGGRNIQYFGAGTRLSVL.

This rearrangement joins TRBV29-1 to TRBJ2-2; no clear D. Per germline, CDR1 SQVTM and CDR2 ANQGSEA. The germline V and J ends were trimmed by 2 bases and 0 bases, with 4 bases remaining between them. The CDR3 consists of 13 residues. CDR3: CSVERANTGELFF. The CDR3 DNA is TGCAGCGTTGAACGAGCGAACACCGGGGAGCTGTTTTTT.

This chain uses TRBV7-9 with TRBJ1-5, with 7 nucleotides matching TRBD1. V was pared by 5 bases and J by 6 bases, with 4 bases of the junction left unmatched. The germline gives CDR1 SEHNR, CDR2 FQNEAQ (reference sequence). The CDR3 spans 13 residues. CDR3 DNA: TGTGCCAGCAGCCTAGGGACAGCTCAGCCCCAGCATTTT. Protein product: CASSLGTAQPQHF.

There are many counts of this clonotype. CDR3 sequence: CASSVAFGVGETQYF. CDR3 nucleotide sequence: TGTGCCAGCAGCGTAGCGTTTGGGGTTGGGGAGACCCAGTACTTC. This chain links TRBV9 with TRBJ2-5; D gene uncertain. V lost 0 bases and J lost 5, with 14 bases in between. Germline V CDR1 and CDR2: SGDLS, YYNGEE. CDR3 length: 15 amino acids.

This clonotype was counted at least ten times. This sequence joins TRBV7-8 and TRBJ1-1, with D possibly matching TRBD1 (5 bases). CDR1 is SGHVS, CDR2 FQNEAQ, per germline. Trimming took off 5 bases at V and 5 bases at J, with 9 bases between the two ends. This CDR3 comprises 12 residues. As DNA, the CDR3 is TGTGCCAGCAGCCTCAGGGTAACTGAAGCTTTCTTT. It encodes CASSLRVTEAFF.

Only a few counts were recorded for this clonotype. This chain uses TRBV6-6 with TRBJ1-1, with D uncertain. The CDR3 is 13 amino acids. Germline CDR1 MNHNY, CDR2 SVGAGI (reference sequence). Trimming removed 6 bases at V and 3 bases at J, with 11 bases between. In DNA form, the CDR3 reads TGTGCCAGCAGACTGGAGAGTTACACTGAAGCTTTCTTT. It codes for CASRLESYTEAFF.

This clonotype occurred many times. This chain uses TRBV7-6 with TRBJ2-7; 9 bases line up with TRBD2. The CDR3 runs to 14 residues. Germline CDR1 reads SGHVS; CDR2 reads FNYEAQ. V was pared by 5 bases and J by 7 bases, with 9 bases of the junction left unmatched. The CDR3 DNA sequence: TGTGCCAGCAGCGTGATAGCGGGAGAGGGTGAGCAGTACTTC. This sequence encodes CASSVIAGEGEQYF.